Listed here are 8 T cell receptor beta chains from one sample, sequenced in a study of technical replicates of blood from a few donors. Assay used: immunoSEQ multiplex PCR; TCRdb lists only in-frame clones, some missing. The sample includes 100,000 or so clones, nearly 96% of them seen just once. Sequencing was carried out using T cells isolated from PBMCs. The receptor set was obtained from a human donor in good health.

V and J are TRBV5-6 and TRBJ2-7, with D possibly TRBD1 on 5 matching bases. Trimming took 0 bases from V and 6 from J, leaving 13 bases between them. The CDR3 consists of 14 residues. Germline values: CDR1 SGHDT, CDR2 YYEEEE. CDR3 in DNA: TGTGCCAGCAGCTTGGGGGGCTTTCCGAGCGAGCAGTACTTC. Protein: CASSLGGFPSEQYF.

J is TRBJ1-1 and V is TRBV12-5; D is unresolved. Trimming shortened V by 6 bases and J by 1 base, and 12 bases separated the two germline ends. The CDR3 loop spans 14 amino acids. Germline V gene data show CDR1 as LGHNT and CDR2 as FRNRAP. CDR3: CASGPPYTNTEAFF. The CDR3 nucleotides read TGTGCTAGTGGCCCCCCTTACACGAACACTGAAGCTTTCTTT.

The chain uses TRBV28 and TRBJ1-1; TRBD1 aligns across 7 bases. CDR3 length: 15 amino acids. The V and J ends lost 5 bases and 4 bases, in that order; junction bases with no gene match: 10. Germline V gene data show CDR1 as MDHEN and CDR2 as SYDVKM. CDR3 amino acids: CASSPRQGRSTEAFF. Written as DNA, the CDR3 is TGTGCCAGCAGTCCACGACAGGGTAGGAGCACTGAAGCTTTCTTT.

The J gene is TRBJ1-3, the V gene TRBV21-1. TRBV21-1 is tagged as a pseudogene. This CDR3 has 20 residues. DNA of the CDR3: TGTGCCAGCAGCTCGCAAACCACCGGACTTAATTCTTCCTCTGGAAACACCATATATTTT. This sequence encodes CASSSQTTGLNSSSGNTIYF.

The J gene is TRBJ2-2, the V gene TRBV28; TRBD1 is a possible D gene (6 bases). V shed 6 bases and J shed 5 bases, with 16 bases lying between them. This CDR3 spans 15 amino acids. CDR1 is MDHEN and CDR2 is SYDVKM in the germline V gene. CDR3: CASSNTGTRTGELFF. DNA for the CDR3: TGTGCCAGCAGCAATACAGGGACGCGGACCGGGGAGCTGTTTTTT.

The V and J genes are TRBV28 and TRBJ2-7; 9 bases are a match to TRBD1. The CDR3 loop spans 19 amino acids. Per the germline V gene, CDR1 is MDHEN and CDR2 is SYDVKM. J gave up 0 bases and V 5 bases, and 17 bases lay outside the gene matches. CDR3 region: CASSDPGTGFSMGSYEQYF. The CDR3 nucleotides read TGTGCCAGCAGTGACCCCGGGACAGGGTTTTCGATGGGCTCCTACGAGCAGTACTTC.

The genes are TRBV6-6 and TRBJ2-2; weak D call: TRBD1 (5 bases). The CDR3 is made up of 15 amino acids. V lost 10 bases and J lost 1, with 16 bases in between. Germline CDR1 and CDR2: MNHNY and SVGAGI (reference sequence). CDR3 coding DNA: TGTGCCACGCACGTAGGGGCCCTGAACACCGGGGAGCTGTTTTTT. Protein product: CATHVGALNTGELFF.

The chain has TRBV27 and TRBJ2-1, with TRBD1 identical over 7 bases. The V and J ends lost 6 bases and 3 bases, in that order; junction bases with no gene match: 5. Per germline, CDR1 MNHEY and CDR2 SMNVEV (reference sequence). The CDR3 totals 14 residues. This CDR3 is CASRDRLNYNEQFF. In DNA, the CDR3 is TGTGCCAGCAGGGACAGGTTGAACTACAATGAGCAGTTCTTC.